Following are 17 T cell receptor beta chains from one sample sequenced in a study of monozygotic twins with inflammatory bowel disease. TCRdb processed the 5' RACE reads again and assigns one entry to each CDR3 protein, with no DNA. This sample contains over 150,000 distinct CDR3 sequences. The sample comprised blood. The origin of the receptors is a human donor with ulcerative colitis or Crohn's disease, or a healthy co-twin of an affected twin (not recorded which).

The chain is built from TRBV2 and TRBJ2-5; TCRdb returns TRBD2, unconfirmable since there is no DNA. Germline lookup yields CDR1 SNHLY and CDR2 FYNNEI. The CDR3 has 16 residues. The CDR3 is CASSEDPLGAQETQYF.

The chain is built from TRBV11-1 and TRBJ2-1; without DNA, the TCRdb call of TRBD2 cannot be checked. Germline V CDR1 and CDR2: SGHAT, FQDESV (reference sequence). This CDR3 is built from 18 residues. CDR3 loop: CASSVRLAWRVGANEQFF.

The chain carries TRBV28 and TRBJ2-7. The germline CDR1 and CDR2 sequences are MDHEN and SYDVKM. This CDR3 has 11 amino acids. CDR3 loop: CASSHPYEQYF.

This chain uses TRBV20-1 with TRBJ2-5; absent DNA, TCRdb's TRBD1 call cannot be checked. Germline loops: CDR1 DFQATT, CDR2 SNEGSKA (reference sequence). The CDR3 contains 14 residues. The CDR3 is CSATTIGGKETQYF.

The gene calls are TRBV19 and TRBJ2-5; absent DNA, TCRdb's TRBD2 call cannot be checked. In germline, CDR1 is LNHDA, CDR2 SQIVND (reference sequence). The CDR3 totals 13 residues. CDR3 loop: CASSGGREETQYF.

The CDR3 region is CASSSQTYNEQFF. The J gene is TRBJ2-1, the V gene TRBV5-1. Germline CDR1 is SGHRS and CDR2 is YFSETQ. The CDR3 has 13 residues. The entire variable domain, with the rest obtained from reference TRBV5-1 and TRBJ2-1, is as follows: KAGVTQTPRYLIKTRGQQVTLSCSPISGHRSVSWYQQTPGQGLQFLFEYFSETQRNKGNFPGRFSGRQFSNSRSEMNVSTLELGDSALYLCASSSQTYNEQFFGPGTRLTVL.

V usage is TRBV12-3 or TRBV12-4 and J usage is TRBJ1-4; TCRdb reports TRBD1, a call that lacks DNA to check it against. CDR3 size: 14 residues. CDR3 sequence reads: CASSLGQGDEKLFF.

The rearrangement links TRBV27 to TRBJ2-2; TCRdb's D gene call, TRBD2, goes unchecked for lack of DNA. Germline V gives CDR1 MNHEY, CDR2 SMNVEV (reference sequence). The CDR3 loop spans 19 amino acids. The CDR3 loop is CASSFSVRAGGPGTGELFF.

This chain links TRBV5-4 with TRBJ1-2; TCRdb calls TRBD1, which cannot be checked without DNA. The germline V gene has CDR1 SGHNT and CDR2 YYREEE (reference sequence). The CDR3 contains 15 residues. The CDR3 protein is CASSLTGLANYGYTF.

The chain couples TRBV29-1 to TRBJ2-2; the TCRdb call, TRBD1, lacks DNA for checking. Germline V gene lookup returns CDR1 SQVTM and CDR2 ANQGSEA. The CDR3 has 14 residues. CDR3 in amino acids: CSVEIIQGTGELFF.

The rearrangement links TRBV7-3 to TRBJ2-3. CDR3 length: 12 amino acids. Germline assignment: CDR1 SGHTA and CDR2 FQGTGA. CDR3 sequence: CASSFSTDTQYF.

The chain is built from TRBV2 and TRBJ2-5. Germline V gene data show CDR1 as SNHLY and CDR2 as FYNNEI. The CDR3 length is 13 residues. CDR3 residues: CASSPEVQETQYF. Variable domain in full (rest from reference TRBV2 and TRBJ2-5): EPEVTQTPSHQVTQMGQEVILRCVPISNHLYFYWYRQILGQKVEFLVSFYNNEISEKSEIFDDQFSVERPDGSNFTLKIRSTKLEDSAMYFCASSPEVQETQYFGPGTRLLVL.

V is TRBV5-4 and J is TRBJ2-2. Germline CDR1 is SGHNT and CDR2 is YYREEE (reference sequence). The CDR3 is 15 amino acids. This chain's CDR3 is CASSLGVRNTGELFF.

The chain links TRBV11-2 to TRBJ2-3; without DNA, the TCRdb call of TRBD1 cannot be checked. This CDR3 comprises 15 residues. Germline V gene lookup returns CDR1 SGHAT and CDR2 FQNNGV. The CDR3: CASSTRGLDEDTQYF.

This chain links TRBV29-1 with TRBJ2-2; TCRdb designates TRBD1, a call that cannot be tested without DNA. CDR3 length: 15 amino acids. Per the germline V gene, CDR1 is SQVTM and CDR2 is ANQGSEA. The CDR3 loop reads CSVETGGYGTGELFF.

This sequence joins TRBV6-1 and TRBJ2-7; TCRdb picks TRBD1, but there is no DNA to check that call. Germline CDR1 is MNHNS and CDR2 is SASEGT. The CDR3 runs 17 residues. Here the CDR3 reads CASTPTAGTGSSYEQYF.

The rearrangement joins TRBV11-1 to TRBJ1-1; no DNA is available, so the TRBD1 call from TCRdb remains unchecked. The CDR3 has 15 amino acids. Germline V gene data show CDR1 as SGHAT and CDR2 as FQDESV (reference sequence). This CDR3 is CASSRLTGENTEAFF.